This T cell receptor beta chain comes out of a study of shared clonotypes between healthy human individuals. The CDR3 length is 11 residues. Germline CDR1 reads MDHEN; CDR2 reads SYDVKM. The ends were cut back, 5 bases at V and 6 bases at J, with 8 bases in the middle. Replicate PCRs run on sorted subsets employed approximately 0.2 ug DNA, approximately 30,000 T cell genomes. Produced via immunoSEQ multiplex PCR; TCRdb's table is partial and in-frame only. The data show about 2,100,000 clones, about 93% seen once. Naive CD8 cells lacked CD45RO and underwent positive selection for CCR7, leaving out terminally differentiated effector memory CD45RA+ cells.

This TCR came from a man younger than 30 in good health. Some clones in this sample may be carry-over from other donors' samples. The chain employs TRBV28 and TRBJ2-7; D ambiguous. Sequences were obtained from naive CD8+ T cells from PBMCs. DNA of the CDR3: TGTGCCAGCAGTCCTACAACCGAGCAGTACTTC. Translation gives CASSPTTEQYF.